This T cell receptor beta chain was captured by sequencing in a study of cytomegalovirus exposure and HLA in healthy donors. Study outcomes and limitations: Another analysis was done later, and it associated approximately 17,000 TCR beta sequences with HLA alleles at 0.05 false discovery rate. Researchers catalogued roughly 170 TCR beta chains as cytomegalovirus-associated. According to an earlier analysis, most TCR beta V segments yielded productive rearrangements about 87% or about 30% of the time.

The CDR3 totals 16 residues. The germline V gene has CDR1 SGDLS and CDR2 YYNGEE. Researchers ran the PCR with 60 Vbeta and 13 Jbeta primers. Sequencing was performed with immunoSEQ multiplex PCR; in TCRdb, only in-frame clones are kept and a portion is missing. The data show 150,000 to 200,000 clones, approximately 81% seen once. About this clone: Its antigen is unidentified.

The chain carries TRBV9 and TRBJ2-5; the match to TRBD2 covers 15 bases. The better agreement between TRBJ2-7 and the DNA end casts doubt on the J call. Sequenced material: PBMCs. The TCR sequence derives from a female donor in good health and CMV-seronegative. CDR3 in DNA: TGTGCCAGCAGCGTAGGGCGGACTAGCGGGAGGGGCGAGCAGTACTTC. Translating it yields CASSVGRTSGRGEQYF.